The 10 T cell receptor beta chains listed next were all sequenced from one sample in a study of T cells in Graves' hyperthyroidism and ophthalmopathy. RNA transcripts were the template for amplifying TCR beta CDR3 regions. A set of HTBI primers served as the primers for a first-round RT-PCR of the TCR CDR3. TCRdb recomputed calls from the multiplex PCR reads with MiXCR, one row per CDR3 protein. The data contain 95,000 to 110,000 distinct CDR3 sequences, about a sixth of them singletons. Sequencing was performed on blood. These receptors were obtained from a woman aged 45-60 years with Graves' hyperthyroidism.

The sample holds many counts of this clonotype. The chain carries TRBV27 and TRBJ2-3; 11 bases match TRBD2. The V segment lost 6 bases and the J segment 7 bases; nucleotides outside the gene matches: 15. The CDR3 loop spans 17 amino acids. Germline lookup yields CDR1 MNHEY and CDR2 SMNVEV (reference sequence). CDR3 sequence reads: CASSGSGRAGGWNTQYF. Here the CDR3 DNA reads TGTGCCAGCAGCGGTAGCGGGAGGGCCGGAGGTTGGAATACGCAGTATTTT.

This clonotype came up many times. V gene TRBV28 combines with J gene TRBJ1-5; D is unresolved. V was shortened by 2 bases and J by 6 bases, with 14 bases between the two germline ends. Germline lookup yields CDR1 MDHEN and CDR2 SYDVKM. The CDR3 is 15 amino acids. CDR3 amino acids: CASSLRRRGGQPQHF. The CDR3 DNA sequence: TGTGCCAGCAGTTTACGCAGGCGAGGCGGTCAGCCCCAGCATTTT.

This clonotype was detected only a few times. V usage is TRBV6-2 or TRBV6-3 and J usage is TRBJ2-1; 14 bases fit TRBD2. With 6 bases clipped from V and 7 bases from J, the junction kept 5 bases outside the gene matches. Looked up from germline, CDR1 is MNHEY and CDR2 is SVGEGT. The CDR3 runs 15 residues. In DNA form, the CDR3 reads TGTGCCAGCAGGGGACTAGCGGGAGTGGGGAATGAGCAGTTCTTC. This codes for CASRGLAGVGNEQFF.

V is TRBV3-1 and J is TRBJ2-1, with 7 bases matching TRBD2. Trimming took 7 bases from V and 3 from J; bases not matched to a gene: 6. The CDR3 contains 14 residues. CDR1 and CDR2 from the germline V gene are LGHDT and YNNKEL (reference sequence). CDR3 DNA: TGTGCCAGCATGCCGGGACTAAGCTACAATGAGCAGTTCTTC. The encoded protein is CASMPGLSYNEQFF.

This clonotype was seen repeatedly, ten times or more. The V call is TRBV27, the J call TRBJ1-2; 8 bases map to TRBD1. CDR3 length: 15 residues. Per germline, CDR1 MNHEY and CDR2 SMNVEV (reference sequence). V shed 0 bases, J shed 3 bases, and the junction held 3 bases outside the gene matches. The CDR3 protein is CASSLSDRDYYGYTF. The DNA for the CDR3 is TGTGCCAGCAGTTTATCGGACAGGGACTACTATGGCTACACCTTC.

This clonotype was found many times. This CDR3 is CASSVGYRAAQETQYF. The CDR3 nucleotides are TGTGCCAGCAGCGTTGGCTATCGGGCCGCCCAAGAGACCCAGTACTTC. V gene TRBV5-6 combines with J gene TRBJ2-5; D remains unclear. Germline V CDR1 and CDR2: SGHDT, YYEEEE. The V end lost 4 bases, the J end lost 1 base, and 17 bases lay between the germline ends. The CDR3 length is 16 residues.

The V call is TRBV7-2, the J call TRBJ2-5; D gene uncertain. The CDR3 spans 13 residues. Germline V gene sequence: CDR1 SGHTA, CDR2 FQGNSA. Between the trimmed V and J ends, which lost 1 base and 4 bases, there was a span of 7 bases. The CDR3 loop reads CASSLGFRETQYF. CDR3 DNA sequence: TGTGCCAGCAGCTTAGGGTTTAGAGAGACCCAGTACTTC.

The rearrangement uses TRBV27 and TRBJ1-1; 11 nucleotides agree with TRBD1. The CDR3 spans 16 residues. Germline V gene lookup returns CDR1 MNHEY and CDR2 SMNVEV (reference sequence). After removal of 5 bases from V and 5 bases from J, the junction contained 10 bases not matched to a gene. The CDR3 reads CASSVGTGGSGTEAFF. In DNA form, the CDR3 reads TGTGCCAGCAGTGTTGGGACAGGGGGTAGCGGGACTGAAGCTTTCTTT.

This clonotype was seen repeatedly, ten times or more. The V gene is TRBV2, the J gene TRBJ2-1; possibly TRBD2 for D (6 bases). In germline, CDR1 is SNHLY, CDR2 FYNNEI. The CDR3 spans 15 residues. The V and J ends lost 6 bases and 4 bases respectively, with 16 bases between them. The CDR3 protein is CASRPSGVGYNEQFF. Here the CDR3 DNA reads TGTGCCAGCAGGCCATCGGGAGTTGGGTACAATGAGCAGTTCTTC.

This clonotype occurred many times. This chain joins TRBV6-1 and TRBJ1-5, with 11 bases identical to TRBD1. Germline V gene lookup returns CDR1 MNHNS and CDR2 SASEGT. This CDR3 has 16 amino acids. V was pared by 5 bases and J by 7 bases, with 10 bases of the junction left unmatched. DNA for the CDR3: TGTGCCAGCAGTTCCCCCGGACAGGGGGCTTGGCAGCCCCAGCATTTT. This codes for CASSSPGQGAWQPQHF.